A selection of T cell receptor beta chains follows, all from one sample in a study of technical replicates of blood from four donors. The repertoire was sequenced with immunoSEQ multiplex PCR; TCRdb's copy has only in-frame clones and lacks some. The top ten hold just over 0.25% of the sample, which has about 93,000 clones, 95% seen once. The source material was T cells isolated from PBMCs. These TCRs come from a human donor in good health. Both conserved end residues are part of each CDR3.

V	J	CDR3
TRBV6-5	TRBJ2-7	CASRPPGTSGFEQYF
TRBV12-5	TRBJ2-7	CASGFSDSGLNYEQYF
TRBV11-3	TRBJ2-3	CASSLGTVSTDTQYF
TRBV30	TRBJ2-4	CAWKSKTSGTYLAKNIQYF
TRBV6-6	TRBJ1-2	CASSSGQNYGYTF
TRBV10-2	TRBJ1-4	CASLMTGADEKLFF
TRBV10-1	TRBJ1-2	CASSETGAYGYTF
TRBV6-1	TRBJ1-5	CASRPGTGKQPQHF
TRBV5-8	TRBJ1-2	CASSLGDAAGYGYTF
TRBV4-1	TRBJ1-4	CASSHQGMTGVNEKLFF
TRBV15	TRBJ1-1	CATRGPIEAFF
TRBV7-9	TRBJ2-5	CASSLVAITSNKNF
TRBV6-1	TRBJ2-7	CASSTGGPLQAQYF
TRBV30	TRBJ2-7	CAWKLGMPDEQYF
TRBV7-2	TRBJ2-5	CASSLAPGSVKTQYF
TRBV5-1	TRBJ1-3	CASSSEPTGNTIYF
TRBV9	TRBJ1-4	CASSLGTGNEKLFF
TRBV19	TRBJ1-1	CASRRDTEAFF
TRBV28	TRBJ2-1	CASSLSGANEQFF
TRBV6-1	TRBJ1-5	CASSWDRGGGQPQHF
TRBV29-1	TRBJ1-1	CSVELVIMNTEAFF
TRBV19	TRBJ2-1	CASSIIQRGYSYNEQFF
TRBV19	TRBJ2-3	CASSMEDRSTDTQYF
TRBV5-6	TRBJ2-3	CASSLWDRDGDTQYF
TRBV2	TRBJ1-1	CASSVKGLNTEAFF
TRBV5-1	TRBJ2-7	CASSLSVGGHEQYF
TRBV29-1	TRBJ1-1	CSVAGRLNTEAFF
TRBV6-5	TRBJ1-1	CASSYHGTEAFF
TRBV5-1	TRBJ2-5	CASSHHGESGGANQETQYF
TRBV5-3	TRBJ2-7	CARSSLSSGGSYEQYF
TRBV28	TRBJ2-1	CASSSRGGAYNEQFF
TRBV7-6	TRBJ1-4	CASSPRTTRRGEKLFF
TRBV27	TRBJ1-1	CASSLNRNTEAFF
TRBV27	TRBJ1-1	CASSLLEGNTEAFF
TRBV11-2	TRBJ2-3	CASRRPGTSLADTQYF
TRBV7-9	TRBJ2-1	CASIAAQREASNEQFF
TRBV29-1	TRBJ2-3	CSSRWSRAADTQYF
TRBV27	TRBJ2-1	CASSLYNGGRHNEQFF
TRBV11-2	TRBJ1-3	CASRRTGLGRRDTIYF
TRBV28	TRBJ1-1	CASSFTGTRQGHAEAFF
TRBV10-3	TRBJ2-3	CGTGTGSSDTQYF
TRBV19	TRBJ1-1	CASSINRETEAFF
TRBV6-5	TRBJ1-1	CASRGQGITEAFF
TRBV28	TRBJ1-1	CASSFSVGQLNTEAFF
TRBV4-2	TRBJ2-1	CASSQVGGTSGGPLYNEQFF
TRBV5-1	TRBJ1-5	CASRLEPGGVQPQHF
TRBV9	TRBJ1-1	CASSASTGSNTEAFF
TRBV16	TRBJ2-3	CASSLHSFPIGQYF
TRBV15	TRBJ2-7	CATSRDRGRSYEQYF
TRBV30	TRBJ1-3	CAWTQIPGNTIYF
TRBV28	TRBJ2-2	CASSGQGYVELFF
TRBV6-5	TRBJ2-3	CASSYSPGLNTDTQYF